The 5 T cell receptor beta chains given below trace back to one sample, sequenced in a study of OX40 agonist ivuxolimab in advanced cancers. TCRdb keeps only in-frame clones here, not all; method: immunoSEQ multiplex PCR. The sample lists approximately 70,000 clones, almost 90% seen once, with under 3% in the top ten. This specimen was CD4+ or CD8+ T cells sorted from blood, taken in a trial of the OX40 agonist ivuxolimab. Receptor source: an adult with an advanced solid tumor such as melanoma, head and neck, liver or kidney cancer.

This clone was observed a single time. The chain uses TRBV6-1 and TRBJ1-2; D gene unclear. The CDR3 spans 14 residues. Trimming left V 4 bases short and J 2 bases short, with 11 bases between. Germline assignment: CDR1 MNHNS and CDR2 SASEGT. The CDR3 nucleotides are TGTGCCAGCAGTGCCTCTACCACGAACTATGGCTACACCTTC. Protein sequence: CASSASTTNYGYTF.

This rearrangement joins TRBV7-2 to TRBJ1-2, with TRBD1 matching over 8 bases. Germline assignment: CDR1 SGHTA and CDR2 FQGNSA. Unmatched junction bases numbered 4, after V lost 5 bases and J lost 8 bases. The CDR3 length is 12 residues. The CDR3 here is CASSLGQGGYTF. DNA of the CDR3: TGTGCCAGCAGCCTTGGACAGGGCGGCTACACCTTC.

The chain is built from TRBV2 and TRBJ2-1; no clear D gene. The CDR3 consists of 13 residues. CDR1 SNHLY and CDR2 FYNNEI come from the germline V gene. The V gene lost 6 bases and the J gene lost 6 bases, with 12 bases spanning the gap. In DNA, the CDR3 is TGTGCCAGCAGATATCCTGGCAGCAATGAGCAGTTCTTC. It codes for CASRYPGSNEQFF.

This clone was counted once. The rearrangement links TRBV7-2 to TRBJ2-5, with a weak D call TRBD2 (6 bases). Germline-derived CDR1 and CDR2 are SGHTA and FQGNSA. This CDR3 has 14 amino acids. Trimming stripped 1 base from V and 1 base from J, with 7 bases between. The CDR3 reads CASSLGGVQETQYF. The CDR3 DNA is TGTGCCAGCAGCTTAGGGGGGGTCCAAGAGACCCAGTACTTC. Looking up the rest from reference TRBV7-2 and TRBJ2-5 gives the full variable domain: GAGVSQSPSNKVTEKGKDVELRCDPISGHTALYWYRQSLGQGLEFLIYFQGNSAPDKSGLPSDRFSAERTGGSVSTLTIQRTQQEDSAVYLCASSLGGVQETQYFGPGTRLLVL.

The chain couples TRBV28 to TRBJ2-3, with D unresolved. Germline CDR1 is MDHEN and CDR2 is SYDVKM. This CDR3 is built from 13 residues. V lost 6 bases and J lost 2, with 9 bases in between. The chain's CDR3 is CASRSPPTDTQYF. Here the CDR3 DNA reads TGTGCCAGCAGGTCTCCCCCCACAGATACGCAGTATTTT.